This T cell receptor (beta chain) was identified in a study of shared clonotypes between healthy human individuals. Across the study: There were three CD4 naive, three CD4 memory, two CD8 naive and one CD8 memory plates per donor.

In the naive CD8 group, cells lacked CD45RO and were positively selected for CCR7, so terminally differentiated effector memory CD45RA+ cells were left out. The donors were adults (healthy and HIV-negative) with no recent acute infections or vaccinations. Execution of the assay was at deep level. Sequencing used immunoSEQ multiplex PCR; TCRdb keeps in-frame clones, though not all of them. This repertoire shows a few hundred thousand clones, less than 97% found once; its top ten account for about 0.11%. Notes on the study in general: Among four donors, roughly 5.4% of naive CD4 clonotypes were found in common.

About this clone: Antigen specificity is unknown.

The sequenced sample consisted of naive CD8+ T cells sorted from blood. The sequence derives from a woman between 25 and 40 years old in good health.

The CDR3 bases are TGTGCCAGCAGTGGGGCGTACGAAAAACTGTTTTTT. It specifies CASSGAYEKLFF. The V call is TRBV25-1, the J call TRBJ1-4; no reliable D call. Germline values: CDR1 MGHDK, CDR2 SYGVNS. This CDR3 is built from 12 residues. V was pared by 4 bases and J by 8 bases, with 8 bases between. Based on the CDR3 plus reference TRBV25-1 and TRBJ1-4, the full variable domain is EADIYQTPRYLVIGTGKKITLECSQTMGHDKMYWYQQDPGMELHLIHYSYGVNSTEKGDLSSESTVSRIRTEHFPLTLESARPSHTSQYLCASSGAYEKLFFGSGTQLSVL.